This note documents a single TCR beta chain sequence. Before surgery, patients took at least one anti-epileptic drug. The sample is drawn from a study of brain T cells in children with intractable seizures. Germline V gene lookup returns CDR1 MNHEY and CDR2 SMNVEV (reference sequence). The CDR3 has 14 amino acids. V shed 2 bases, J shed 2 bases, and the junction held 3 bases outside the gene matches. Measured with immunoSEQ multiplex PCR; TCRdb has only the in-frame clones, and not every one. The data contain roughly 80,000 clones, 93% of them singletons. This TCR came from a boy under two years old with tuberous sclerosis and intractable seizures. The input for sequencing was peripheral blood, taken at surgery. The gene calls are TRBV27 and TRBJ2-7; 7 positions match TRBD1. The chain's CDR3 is CASSLLQGTYEQYF. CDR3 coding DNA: TGTGCCAGCAGTTTACTACAGGGGACCTACGAGCAGTACTTC.